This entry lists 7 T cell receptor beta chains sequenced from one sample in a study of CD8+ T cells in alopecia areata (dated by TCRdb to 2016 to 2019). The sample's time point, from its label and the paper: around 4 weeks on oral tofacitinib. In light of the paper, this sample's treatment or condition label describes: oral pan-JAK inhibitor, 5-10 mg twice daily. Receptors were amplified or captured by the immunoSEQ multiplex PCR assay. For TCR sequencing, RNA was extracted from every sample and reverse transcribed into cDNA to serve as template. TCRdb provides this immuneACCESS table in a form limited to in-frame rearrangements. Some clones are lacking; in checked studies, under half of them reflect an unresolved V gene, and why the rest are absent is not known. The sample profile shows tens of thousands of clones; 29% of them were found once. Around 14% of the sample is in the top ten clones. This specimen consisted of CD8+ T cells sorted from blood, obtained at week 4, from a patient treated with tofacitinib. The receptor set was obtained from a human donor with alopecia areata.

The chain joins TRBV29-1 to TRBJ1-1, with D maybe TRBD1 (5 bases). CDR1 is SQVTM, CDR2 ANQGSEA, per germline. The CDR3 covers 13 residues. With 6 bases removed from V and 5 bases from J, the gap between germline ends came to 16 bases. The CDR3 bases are TGCAGCGTGGCTATGGGGGGGAAAACTGAAGCTTTCTTT. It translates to CSVAMGGKTEAFF.

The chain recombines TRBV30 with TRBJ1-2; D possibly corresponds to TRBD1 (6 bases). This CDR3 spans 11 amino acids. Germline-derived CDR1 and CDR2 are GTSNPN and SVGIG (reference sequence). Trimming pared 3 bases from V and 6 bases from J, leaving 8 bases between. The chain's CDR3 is CAWRGGNGYTF. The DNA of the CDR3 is TGTGCCTGGAGAGGGGGGAATGGCTACACCTTC. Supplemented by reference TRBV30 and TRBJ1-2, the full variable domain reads SQTIHQWPATLVQPVGSPLSLECTVEGTSNPNLYWYRQAAGRGLQLLFYSVGIGQISSEVPQNLSASRPQDRQFILSSKKLLLSDSGFYLCAWRGGNGYTFGSGTRLTVV.

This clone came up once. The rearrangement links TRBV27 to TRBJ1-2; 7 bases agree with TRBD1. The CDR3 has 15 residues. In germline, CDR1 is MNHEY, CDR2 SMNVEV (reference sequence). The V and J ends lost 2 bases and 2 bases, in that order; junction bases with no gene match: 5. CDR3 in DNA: TGTGCCAGCAGTTTAGCAGGGGGGGGAAACTATGGCTACACCTTC. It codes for CASSLAGGGNYGYTF.

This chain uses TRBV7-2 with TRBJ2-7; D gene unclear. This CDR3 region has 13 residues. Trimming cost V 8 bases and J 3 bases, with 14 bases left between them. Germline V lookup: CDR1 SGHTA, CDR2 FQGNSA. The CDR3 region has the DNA TGTGCCAGCCGATCTGGCAGTCGCTACGAGCAGTACTTC. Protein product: CASRSGSRYEQYF.

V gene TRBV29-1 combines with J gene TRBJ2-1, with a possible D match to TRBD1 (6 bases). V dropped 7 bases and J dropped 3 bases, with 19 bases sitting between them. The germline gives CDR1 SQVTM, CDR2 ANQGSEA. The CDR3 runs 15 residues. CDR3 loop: CSAPQGLDSYNEQFF. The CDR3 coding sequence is TGCAGCGCTCCACAGGGCCTCGATAGCTACAATGAGCAGTTCTTC.

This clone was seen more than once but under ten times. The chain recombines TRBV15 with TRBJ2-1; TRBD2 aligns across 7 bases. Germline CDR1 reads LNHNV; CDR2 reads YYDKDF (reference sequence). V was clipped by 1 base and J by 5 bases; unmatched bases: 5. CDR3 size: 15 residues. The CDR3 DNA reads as TGTGCCACCAGCAGAGCCGGGGAGGGAAACAATGAGCAGTTCTTC. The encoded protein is CATSRAGEGNNEQFF.

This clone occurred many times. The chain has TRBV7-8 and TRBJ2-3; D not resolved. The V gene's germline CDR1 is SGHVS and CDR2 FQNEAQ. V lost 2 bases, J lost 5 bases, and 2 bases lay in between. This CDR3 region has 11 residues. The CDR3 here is CASSLLDTQYF. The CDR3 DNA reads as TGTGCCAGCAGCTTATTAGATACGCAGTATTTT.